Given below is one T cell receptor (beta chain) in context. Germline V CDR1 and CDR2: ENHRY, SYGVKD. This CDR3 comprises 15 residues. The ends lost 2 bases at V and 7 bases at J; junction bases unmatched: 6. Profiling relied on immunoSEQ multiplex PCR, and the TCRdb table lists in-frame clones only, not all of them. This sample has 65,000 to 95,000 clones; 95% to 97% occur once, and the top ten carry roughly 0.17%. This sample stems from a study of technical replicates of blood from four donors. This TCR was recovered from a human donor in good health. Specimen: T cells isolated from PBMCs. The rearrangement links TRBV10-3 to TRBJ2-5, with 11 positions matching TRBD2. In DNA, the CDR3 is TGTGCCATCAGTGAGGGGACTAGCGGAGAGGGGACCCAGTACTTC. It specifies CAISEGTSGEGTQYF.